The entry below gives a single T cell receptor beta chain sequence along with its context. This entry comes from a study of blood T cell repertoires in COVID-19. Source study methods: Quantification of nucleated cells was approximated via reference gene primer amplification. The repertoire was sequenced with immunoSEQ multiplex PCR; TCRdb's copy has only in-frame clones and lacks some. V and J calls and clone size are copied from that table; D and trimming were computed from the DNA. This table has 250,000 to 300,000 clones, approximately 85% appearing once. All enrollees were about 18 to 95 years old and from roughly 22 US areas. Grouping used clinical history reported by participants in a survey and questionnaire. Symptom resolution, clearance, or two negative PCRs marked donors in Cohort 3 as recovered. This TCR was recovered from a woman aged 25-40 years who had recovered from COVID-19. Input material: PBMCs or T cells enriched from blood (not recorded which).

The CDR3 nucleotides are TGCGCCAGCAGCGAAGTAAACACTGAAGCTTTCTTT. Residues: CASSEVNTEAFF. The chain couples TRBV4-1 to TRBJ1-1; D call uncertain. This CDR3 has 12 amino acids. V was cut by 5 bases and J by 2 bases, with 6 bases left in between. The germline gives CDR1 MGHRA, CDR2 YSYEKL.